This TCR beta chain was profiled in a study of cytotoxic CD8 clonotypes in ibrutinib-treated CLL. Assay used: immunoSEQ multiplex PCR; TCRdb lists only in-frame clones, some missing. The sample contains tens of thousands of clones, about 82% of which appear only once. CDR1 and CDR2 (germline): MGHRA, YSYEKL. The CDR3 length is 15 residues. V was cut by 4 bases and J by 3 bases, with 15 bases left in between. The chain has TRBV4-1 and TRBJ1-1; the D gene is possibly TRBD1 (5 bases). Sequences were derived from PBMCs, sampled before ibrutinib treatment. This sequence originates from a human donor with chronic lymphocytic leukemia. CDR3 in DNA: TGCGCCAGCAGCCGGCAGGACACAACCTACACTGAAGCTTTCTTT. Translated, it gives CASSRQDTTYTEAFF.